This entry is about one TCR beta chain. Its matching antigen is unknown. Germline V CDR1 and CDR2: LGHNA, YNFKEQ. V was clipped by 3 bases and J by 3 bases, with 14 bases between them. This CDR3 region has 15 residues. This specimen belongs to a study of T-cell memory formation after mild COVID-19. The study's findings and limits: Contracting CD4+ clones were located mainly in CM and EM, and CD8+ clones in EMRA. In second-wave clones peaking day 37, SARS-CoV-2 specificity remained unconfirmed. From day 15 to 85, contracting clones were balanced between CD4 and CD8, whereas later expanders leaned toward CD4+. Some clones that responded were present in memory (sampled pre-infection), which suggests cross-reactive memory joined.

TCRdb ran MiXCR on the 5' RACE reads and lists one entry per CDR3 protein. The table records about 250,000 distinct CDR3 sequences, 15% of them present only once. V is TRBV4-2 and J is TRBJ2-5; D possibly matches TRBD1 or TRBD2 (5 bases each). The TCR originated in an adult woman who had mild COVID-19 (a few samples of this study predate the infection). Cell type and time point are not known. The sequencing sample was made of PBMCs or a T cell subset sorted from them (not recorded which). The CDR3 protein is CASSHLWDRKETQYF. In DNA, the CDR3 is TGTGCCAGCAGCCACCTATGGGACCGGAAAGAGACCCAGTACTTC.